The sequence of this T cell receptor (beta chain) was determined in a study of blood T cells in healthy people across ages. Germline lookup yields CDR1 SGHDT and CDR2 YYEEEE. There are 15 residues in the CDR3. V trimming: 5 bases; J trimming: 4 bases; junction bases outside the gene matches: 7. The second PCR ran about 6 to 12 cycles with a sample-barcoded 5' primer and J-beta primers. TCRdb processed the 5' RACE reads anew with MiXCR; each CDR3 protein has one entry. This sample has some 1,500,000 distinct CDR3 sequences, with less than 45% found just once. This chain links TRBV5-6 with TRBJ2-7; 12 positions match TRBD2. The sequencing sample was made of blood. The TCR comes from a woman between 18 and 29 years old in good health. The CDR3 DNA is TGTGCCAGCAGTCCAGGACTAGCGGGGCCTTACGAGCAGTACTTC. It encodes CASSPGLAGPYEQYF. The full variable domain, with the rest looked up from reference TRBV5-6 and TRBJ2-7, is DAGVTQSPTHLIKTRGQQVTLRCSPKSGHDTVSWYQQALGQGPQFIFQYYEEEERQRGNFPDRFSGHQFPNYSSELNVNALLLGDSALYLCASSPGLAGPYEQYFGPGTRLTVT.